This is a list of T cell receptor beta chains from one sample in a study of blood T cell repertoires in COVID-19. Repertoires were generated with immunoSEQ multiplex PCR, while TCRdb's copy carries only in-frame clones and drops some. The table lists roughly 500,000 clones, more than 75% of them singletons. Sequencing was performed on PBMCs or T cells enriched from blood (not recorded which). The receptors originated from a woman between 40 and 55 years old who had recovered from COVID-19. The CDR3 runs from the conserved cysteine through the conserved F or W. D genes are given only for firm matches. Only part of the rows carry a size: once, few, many, or a class if the clone is expanded.

j_call d_call v_call clone_size cdr3_nt cdr3_aa
TRBJ1-5 - TRBV7-9 - TGTGCCAGCAGCCAGCAGGGCGGCAATCAGCCCCAGCATTTT CASSQQGGNQPQHF
TRBJ2-1 TRBD1 TRBV15 - TGTGCCACCAGCAGAGGGGTCTCCGAGGGGGCGCAGTTCTTC CATSRGVSEGAQFF
TRBJ2-3 - TRBV4-3 - TGCGCCAGCAGCCGCACCGGGACTCAGTTGGGGGATACGCAGTATTTT CASSRTGTQLGDTQYF
TRBJ1-4 TRBD1 TRBV2 - TGTGCCAGCAGTGAAGTTAGTGGCAGGGGGCGAGAAAAACTGTTTTTT CASSEVSGRGREKLFF
TRBJ2-2 TRBD1 TRBV25-1 - TGTGCCTATCAGGGGGCAACGGGGGAGCTGTTTTTT CAYQGATGELFF
TRBJ2-6 - TRBV11-2 - TGTGCCAGCAGCCCCCAGGGGTCTGGGGCCAACGTCCTGACTTTC CASSPQGSGANVLTF
TRBJ1-2 TRBD1 TRBV7-9 - TGTGCCAGCAGCGGAGACAGGGTTGTCAACACCTTC CASSGDRVVNTF
TRBJ2-3 TRBD1 TRBV9 once TGTGCCAGCAGCTCCAGACAGGGCGACACAGATACGCAGTATTTT CASSSRQGDTDTQYF
TRBJ2-2 - TRBV4-2 - TGTGCCAGCAGCCAGATGGAGTTGGGCGGGGAGCTGTTTTTT CASSQMELGGELFF
TRBJ1-1 TRBD1 TRBV11-3 - TGTGCCAGCAGTCGCCCAGGGGGATCGAGGACTGAAGCTTTCTTT CASSRPGGSRTEAFF
TRBJ2-1 TRBD2 TRBV15 - TGTGCCACCAGCAGAGGGACTAGCGGCTACAATGAGCAGTTCTTC CATSRGTSGYNEQFF
TRBJ2-1 - TRBV18 - TGTGCCAGCTCACCACAGCAGGGATTGACAGGAAGCTCCTACAATGAGCAGTTCTTC CASSPQQGLTGSSYNEQFF
TRBJ2-5 TRBD2 TRBV5-1 - TGCGCCAGCAGCTTGGGAGGAGGCGGGAGGGCGGAGACCCAGTACTTC CASSLGGGGRAETQYF
TRBJ2-3 - TRBV5-1 - TGCGCCAGCAACCCCAGGGCCATTACCACAGATACGCAGTATTTT CASNPRAITTDTQYF
TRBJ2-1 TRBD2 TRBV5-1 - TGCGCCAGCAGCTTGGACCCAGCGGGAGGCGGATACAATGAGCAGTTCTTC CASSLDPAGGGYNEQFF
TRBJ1-4 TRBD1 TRBV19 - TGTGCCAGTAGTTACCCCCCGGGACAGAGAAATGAAAAACTGTTTTTT CASSYPPGQRNEKLFF
TRBJ1-2 TRBD1 TRBV19 once TGTGCCAGTGAAACCGGACAGGGGGACGGTGGCTACACCTTC CASETGQGDGGYTF
TRBJ2-1 TRBD2 TRBV28 - TGTGCCAGCAGTTTCTTAGCGGGAGGGCCCGATGAGCAGTTCTTC CASSFLAGGPDEQFF
TRBJ1-6 TRBD1 TRBV9 - TGTGCCAGCAGCGGCCGGGACAGGGTCTCCTATAATTCACCCCTCCACTTT CASSGRDRVSYNSPLHF
TRBJ1-1 - TRBV19 - TGTGCCAGTAGTATCTCCCGTGGGCTCATGAACACTGAAGCTTTCTTT CASSISRGLMNTEAFF
TRBJ1-1 - TRBV20-1 - TGCAGTGCTAGTAAGGGGACATTGAACACTGAAGCTTTCTTT CSASKGTLNTEAFF
TRBJ1-6 - TRBV5-1 - TGCGCCAGCAGCTTCTCCGGGGAAAATAATTCACCCCTCCACTTT CASSFSGENNSPLHF
TRBJ1-2 TRBD1 TRBV24-1 - TGTGCCACCAGTGGTAACAGGGGGACCTCGGACTATGGCTACACCTTC CATSGNRGTSDYGYTF
TRBJ2-1 - TRBV6-6 - TGTGCCAGCAGTCCTCCCGGTGTGAATGAGCAGTTCTTC CASSPPGVNEQFF
TRBJ2-3 - TRBV27 - TGTGCCAGCCTTGGGGCGCCGAACACAGATACGCAGTATTTT CASLGAPNTDTQYF
TRBJ1-2 TRBD1 TRBV29-1 - TGCAGCGTTCTCCAGGGGGCATCGACCTATGGCTACACCTTC CSVLQGASTYGYTF
TRBJ2-2 - TRBV6-5 - TGTGCCAGCACTAGTACAGGGTACGGGGAGCTGTTTTTT CASTSTGYGELFF
TRBJ2-6 - TRBV7-9 - TGTGCCAGCAGCGAACGGGTTGGGTTGGGTACTTCTGGGGCCAACGTCCTGACTTTC CASSERVGLGTSGANVLTF
TRBJ2-7 - TRBV7-9 - TGTGCCAGCCTAGACTCGTACGAGCAGTACTTC CASLDSYEQYF
TRBJ2-7 TRBD2 TRBV9 - TGTGCCAGCAGCCGTGGGGGGACTAGCGGAACCTACGAGCAGTACTTC CASSRGGTSGTYEQYF
TRBJ2-7 - TRBV9 - TGTGCCAGCAGCGTGTCCAGGGGTCCATCCTACGAGCAGTACTTC CASSVSRGPSYEQYF
TRBJ2-7 TRBD2 TRBV29-1 - TGCAGCGTTGGAGCGGGAGGGATCTACGAGCAGTACTTC CSVGAGGIYEQYF
TRBJ2-7 TRBD2 TRBV6-2/TRBV6-3 - TGTGCCAGCAGTTACTCGGGTAGCGGGAGCGTCTACGAGCAGTACTTC CASSYSGSGSVYEQYF
TRBJ2-4 - TRBV29-1 - TGCAGCGTTGAGGACTCTAAGTCGGTTGCCAATAACATTCAGTACTTC CSVEDSKSVANNIQYF
TRBJ1-5 TRBD1 TRBV19 - TGTGCCAGTAGTACGGGACAGTTAGGGCAGCCCCAGCATTTT CASSTGQLGQPQHF
TRBJ1-1 TRBD1 TRBV29-1 few TGCAGCGGGAATACAGGGGGCACTGAAGCTTTCTTT CSGNTGGTEAFF
TRBJ1-6 - TRBV9 - TGTGCCAGCAGCCCCCCCGGGGGGGGCTATTCACCCCTCCACTTT CASSPPGGGYSPLHF
TRBJ2-7 TRBD1 TRBV19 - TGTGCCAGTAGTCGCCAGGGGGCCCACGAGCAGTACTTC CASSRQGAHEQYF
TRBJ2-7 TRBD2 TRBV7-8 - TGTGCCAGCAGCTTAGCCGGCGGGAGGGCCTTCGAGCAGTACTTC CASSLAGGRAFEQYF
TRBJ1-2 TRBD1 TRBV27 - TGTGCCAGCGTTGGACAGGGGGCCAGCTATGGCTACACCTTC CASVGQGASYGYTF
TRBJ1-1 - TRBV20-1 - TGCAGTGCTAGAGAAGACAGAGGAGCTTTCTTT CSAREDRGAFF
TRBJ2-5 TRBD1 TRBV15 - TGTGCCACGAGAAAGGACAGGGGAAAGACCCAGTACTTC CATRKDRGKTQYF
TRBJ2-1 - TRBV7-2 - TGTGCCAGCAGCTTCAGTGTTCCCTACAATGAGCAGTTCTTC CASSFSVPYNEQFF
TRBJ2-7 TRBD1 TRBV2 once TGTGCCAGCAGACACCAGGGGGCCGACGACGAGCAGTACTTC CASRHQGADDEQYF
TRBJ2-3 - TRBV5-6 few TGTGCCAGCAGCCCCGGACAGCCCACAGATACGCAGTATTTT CASSPGQPTDTQYF